A single sample is the source of the 5 T cell receptor beta chains below, sequenced in a study of cytomegalovirus exposure and HLA in healthy donors. Researchers ran the PCR with 60 Vbeta and 13 Jbeta primers. Repertoires were generated with immunoSEQ multiplex PCR, while TCRdb's copy carries only in-frame clones and drops some. Seen here are around 210,000 clones, roughly three quarters observed once, and the top ten hold approximately 1.5%. Sequenced input: PBMCs. These receptor sequences come from a man aged 45 to 65 in good health and CMV-seronegative.

The chain has TRBV11-3 and TRBJ2-1, with 8 positions matching TRBD2. This CDR3 is 17 amino acids long. V dropped 6 bases and J dropped 4; count of bases not matched to a gene: 14. Germline V gene sequence: CDR1 SGHNT, CDR2 YENEEA. The CDR3 bases are TGTGCCAGCAGTTTTCGCCGGGGGGGCGAGTCGTACAATGAGCAGTTCTTC. It yields the protein CASSFRRGGESYNEQFF.

This clone was observed a single time. The chain couples TRBV27 to TRBJ2-5, with TRBD2 matching 10 bases. Germline-derived CDR1 and CDR2 are MNHEY and SMNVEV (reference sequence). Trimming took 3 bases from V and 3 from J; bases not matched to a gene: 10. This CDR3 has 17 residues. In DNA, the CDR3 is TGTGCCAGCAGTTTCCGATCGGGACTAGCGCGGAAAGAGACCCAGTACTTC. The encoded protein is CASSFRSGLARKETQYF.

This clone came up a few times. This chain uses TRBV19 with TRBJ1-4; a possible D gene is TRBD1 (6 bases). The ends were cut back, 7 bases at V and 3 bases at J, with 18 bases in the middle. Germline CDR1 is LNHDA and CDR2 is SQIVND (reference sequence). CDR3 size: 16 residues. CDR3 protein: CASKGFRGEANEKLFF. In DNA form, the CDR3 reads TGTGCCAGTAAAGGGTTCAGGGGCGAAGCTAATGAAAAACTGTTTTTT.

This clone has just a few counts. The gene calls are TRBV6-5 and TRBJ2-2; 8 nucleotides agree with TRBD1. J gave up 6 bases and V 1 base, and 4 bases lay outside the gene matches. The CDR3 sequence is 15 residues long. The germline V gene encodes CDR1 MNHEY and CDR2 SVGAGI. The CDR3 spells CASSYFTQGAGELFF. The CDR3 DNA follows: TGTGCCAGCAGTTACTTTACACAGGGGGCCGGGGAGCTGTTTTTT.

This chain connects TRBV4-2 to TRBJ2-5, with 10 bases identical to TRBD2. Germline lookup yields CDR1 LGHNA and CDR2 YNFKEQ. V dropped 1 base and J dropped 5; count of bases not matched to a gene: 7. The CDR3 loop spans 16 amino acids. CDR3 protein: CASSQGGGLASETQYF. The CDR3 DNA follows: TGTGCCAGCAGCCAAGGGGGGGGACTAGCGTCCGAGACCCAGTACTTC.